This TCR beta chain was found in a study of beta chain features in type 1 diabetes. General study results and limits: VDJ junctions from patients with type 1 diabetes contained fewer insertions and more deletions. TCRB CDR3s from Type 1 diabetes patients were moderately but significantly shorter in all four CD4+ subsets.

The CDR3 is made up of 17 amino acids. The V and J ends lost 2 bases and 4 bases, in that order; junction bases with no gene match: 7. Germline V gene data show CDR1 as SEHNR and CDR2 as FQNEAQ (reference sequence). Expressed TCRB transcripts were sequenced, since all the RNA that had been isolated was reverse transcribed. Libraries were prepared by immunoSEQ multiplex PCR; TCRdb keeps only in-frame clonotypes and omits some of them. The sample carries 640,000 or so clones, over 13% recorded once. This clone was counted between two and nine times. Its antigen remains unknown. The V call is TRBV7-9, the J call TRBJ2-3; 12 bases line up with TRBD2. Sequenced: naive CD4+ T cells from blood. This TCR came from a young man with type 1 diabetes. CDR3 DNA sequence: TGTGCCAGCAGCTTAAGACTAGCGGGGGACTTGGCAGATACGCAGTATTTT. Protein sequence: CASSLRLAGDLADTQYF. The variable domain in full, completed from reference TRBV7-9 and TRBJ2-3, reads DTGVSQNPRHKITKRGQNVTFRCDPISEHNRLYWYRQTLGQGPEFLTYFQNEAQLEKSRLLSDRFSAERPKGSFSTLEIQRTEQGDSAMYLCASSLRLAGDLADTQYFGPGTRLTVL.